The text below deals with one T cell receptor (beta chain). Its matching antigen is unknown. Only Caucasian adults living in Nashville, Tennessee served as donors. Some clones are missing from TCRdb's copy, which holds only in-frame ones; the method was immunoSEQ multiplex PCR. Here the sample spans roughly 1,500,000 clones, approximately 98% being singletons. The sample belongs to a study of shared clonotypes between healthy human individuals. The study's findings and limits: Approximately 4.5% was the fraction of naive CD4 clonotypes found shared across a few donors.

Germline V gene data show CDR1 as SGHTA and CDR2 as FQGNSA. V lost 1 base to trimming and J lost 0 bases, with 7 bases between them. The CDR3 has 15 residues. The sequence was obtained from a man aged 25 to 40 in good health. The chain has TRBV7-2 and TRBJ2-1, with D unclear. Source material: naive CD4+ T cells sorted from blood. As to subset: CD45RA+ positively selected. In DNA, the CDR3 is TGTGCCAGCAGCTTAGGCGCGGTCTCCTACAATGAGCAGTTCTTC. Amino acid sequence: CASSLGAVSYNEQFF. Full variable domain (rest looked up from reference TRBV7-2 and TRBJ2-1): GAGVSQSPSNKVTEKGKDVELRCDPISGHTALYWYRQSLGQGLEFLIYFQGNSAPDKSGLPSDRFSAERTGGSVSTLTIQRTQQEDSAVYLCASSLGAVSYNEQFFGPGTRLTVL.